Detailed here is one T cell receptor (beta chain). Antigen unknown. There are 13 residues in the CDR3. Trimming left V 2 bases short and J 5 bases short, with 9 bases between. Per germline, CDR1 MGHRA and CDR2 YSYEKL. The authors reverse transcribed all of the isolated RNA, so sequencing captured expressed TCRB transcripts. TCRdb's table, derived via immunoSEQ multiplex PCR, lists solely in-frame clones and lacks some. The sample comprises under 400,000 clones, roughly a fifth of which are singletons, and about 0.045% rests with the top ten. The data belong to a study of beta chain features in type 1 diabetes. Study-wide findings and caveats: Cells with high TCR expression could be over-represented by cDNA sequencing. Diminished insertions and augmented deletions at VDJ junctions characterized type 1 diabetes patients.

The source material was naive CD4+ T cells from blood. The receptor was isolated from a woman aged 18-29 years in good health. The chain combines TRBV4-1 with TRBJ2-5, with D uncertain. CDR3 sequence (DNA): TGCGCCAGCAGCCAAACCCCCCGGGAGACCCAGTACTTC. It specifies CASSQTPRETQYF.